Described below is a single T cell receptor (gamma chain) sequence and its context. What it binds is unknown. An end of the junction differs from the germline gene, which may be a read error. Alphabeta T cells were depleted, then CD3+ Vdelta1+ Vdelta2- thymocytes were FACS-sorted. Between roughly 98% and 99.6% of sorted thymocytes were Vdelta1+. The template was reverse-transcribed extracted RNA. Multiplex PCR used pooled V-gene forward primers and a constant-region reverse primer to amplify CDR3s. With CATT, TCRdb re-called clones from the multiplex PCR reads. This table holds some 11,000 gamma-chain clones, roughly two fifths found once. Germline lookup yields CDR1 GITISATS and CDR2 ISYDGTV (reference sequence). CDR3 length: 19 residues. This sample is drawn from a study of Vδ1+ human thymocytes. Points from the study as a whole: Unlike peripheral blood Vdelta1+ controls, thymic delta-chain sequences included 20% to 25% Vdelta2 and few Vdelta3. Thymic TRG and TRD repertoires appeared highly polyclonal.

The clonotype originates from a boy in the first two years of life who had congenital heart surgery. The material sequenced was Vdelta1+ gamma-delta thymocytes from the thymus. Subset reported: FACS-sorted CD3+ TCRalphabeta- TCRVdelta1+ TCRVdelta2- thymocytes. The J gene is TRGJ1 or TRGJ2, the V gene TRGV9. CDR3 nucleotide sequence: TGTGCCTTGTTGGAGGTGCATTATAAGAAACGAGGTGGCAGTGGAAACAAAATTTTT. Translated, it gives CALLEVHYKKRGGSGNKIF.